This T cell receptor beta chain was obtained from a study of beta chain features in type 1 diabetes. Whole-study results and caveats: All four CD4+ subsets of Type 1 diabetes patients contained TCRB CDR3s that were moderately but significantly shorter. VDJ junctions from patients with type 1 diabetes contained fewer insertions and more deletions. Whether HLA type influences TCRB rearrangement remained unresolved here. The similarity of naive, central memory and Treg TCRB repertoires appeared greater among patients than among healthy donors.

Since all of the isolated RNA was reverse transcribed, expressed TCRB transcripts were what got sequenced. Sequencing used immunoSEQ multiplex PCR; TCRdb keeps in-frame clones, though not all of them. The data hold 810,000 or so clones, with roughly 16% observed a single time. Germline V gene data show CDR1 as SNHLY and CDR2 as FYNNEI. CDR3 size: 14 residues. The junction had 16 bases not matched to a gene; V was cut back by 7 bases and J by 13 bases. Remarks on this clone: The antigen is unknown.

The V gene is TRBV2, the J gene TRBJ1-5, with TRBD1 matching over 7 bases. The source material was naive CD4+ T cells from blood. The clonotype originates from a woman in her late teens or twenties in good health. The CDR3 DNA reads as TGTGCCAGCAAACCGACAGGGTCGTCAAGAGGACAGCATTTT. Translation: CASKPTGSSRGQHF.